This T cell receptor (beta chain) was sequenced in a study of cytomegalovirus exposure and HLA in healthy donors (dated 2017 in TCRdb). About the investigation overall: An earlier analysis of some 500 of the donors reported 250 to 300 Gb of sequence data and about 100 million unique TCR beta sequences from 150 million to 200 million T cells. An early release covering over 500 HLA-typed donors comprised approximately 290 gigabases of sequencing data and tens of millions of unique TCR sequences. Of the approximately 370 genotyped donors, 75% to 85% were placed in the genetic ancestry cluster associated with self-reported Caucasian donors. The study aimed to test whether signatures of past pathogen exposure could be identified by cataloging public T cell receptors. The T cell repertoires of 670 or so subjects were profiled by immunosequencing and related to cytomegalovirus serostatus. In addition to the first cohort of hundreds of subjects, a separate validation cohort of 130 or so different subjects was used. To predict cytomegalovirus infection status, the study combined high-throughput TCR immunosequencing, statistical association of individual TCRs with disease status, and machine learning. A later analysis re-analyzed previously published TCR beta repertoires from 660 or so donors and added high-resolution HLA genotyping to study TCR occurrence patterns. In the later analysis, no new phenotypic data were used to find candidate immune exposures; instead, reliance was placed on TCR beta sequences and their occurrence across donors. To decide whether each TCR beta V gene segment behaved as functional or pseudogenic, an earlier analysis of some 600 of the donors relied on high-throughput TCR beta sequencing. Alongside the repertoire data, information on donor age, sex, ethnicity and CMV serostatus was compiled. In a later genetic analysis, genome-wide SNP genotypes for about three fifths of the roughly 670 donors were used, and that subset was treated as a discovery cohort. All discovery cohort repertoires had been generated using a single sequencing platform. HLA typing covered class I and class II loci at four-digit resolution. Typing coverage varied by locus: about 620-630 donors for A, B, C, DRB1 and DQB1; about 520 for DQA1; approximately 610 for DPA1; about 450 for DPB1. A handful of DR-DQ haplotypes were handled as single units for association and clustering because linkage in the cohort was strong. Among several hundred genotyped donors of the cohort, an average of roughly 230,000 unique TCR beta nucleotide sequences was sequenced per donor, of which about 19% were non-productive. What the study reported, not specific to this receptor: Some 15 rarely observed V segments, including chromosome 9 orphons, were excluded from the earlier analysis of approximately 600 of the donors because counts were too low. In an earlier analysis of under 600 of the donors, most TCR beta V segments were observed in productive rearrangements about 90% or about 30% of the time, broadly matching IMGT annotations. According to a later genetic analysis, donors in an Asian-associated ancestry cluster had fewer N-insertions in productive TCRs than the approximately 630-donor mean. In a later analysis, HLA-associated TCR beta chains showed more clonal expansion and lower generation probabilities than non-associated chains that were equally common. In a later analysis, TCR association rates were found to vary across HLA loci, with the most associated TCRs seen for DRB1 alleles and the fewest for HLA-C alleles. Cytomegalovirus status was reported to be diagnosed by the classifier with high specificity and sensitivity in both the original and validation cohorts. The study gave a list of more than 150 TCR beta chains associated with cytomegalovirus. In vitro tests confirmed that a few of the cytomegalovirus-associated TCR beta chains recognize cytomegalovirus antigens. Correlated functional status among segregating V segments might be attributable to linkage disequilibrium, but an unknown experimental factor could not be ruled out. V-gene and J-gene trimming of TCR beta chains was associated with a missense DCLRE1C variant in a later genetic analysis, and the association was replicated in an independent cohort. Specific HLA alleles were associated with over 15,000 TCR beta sequences at a false discovery rate of 0.05 in a later analysis. For the cohort, immune exposure information was limited to CMV serostatus. The authors suggested that the approach could potentially be extended to other disease states and immunological phenotypes. A further reported finding was that TCR beta sequences accurately predicted the HLA-A and HLA-B alleles for most subjects in the first cohort. Because some donors lacked HLA typing at each locus, the association tests relied only on the typed subset. Some IMGT-functional V segments, including TRBV6-2 and TRBV6-3, could not be distinguished by the 87-base-pair reads and were therefore excluded. The presence/absence analyses assumed that sequencing depth was roughly uniform across donors, and that assumption may not be true. In this cohort, only TCR beta chains were sequenced, and detectable features were limited by the absence of alpha or paired-chain data. Most CMV-associated TCR beta chains appeared to be HLA-restricted in a later analysis, and the HLA associations seemed to be driven largely by CMV exposure. While some public TCRs were present in many individuals, most TCR sequences turned up only very rarely across donors. Strong co-occurrence of HLA alleles, especially DR and DQ, made assigning TCR associations to individual alleles difficult. A later analysis reported that several top co-occurrence clusters appeared linked to parvovirus B19, influenza, CMV and Epstein-Barr virus. A group of highly shared sequence variants was considered likely to be a technical artifact of the sequencing pipeline.

CDR1 and CDR2 are read off the germline V gene (reference sequence) as SEHNR and FQNEAQ. The CDR3 numbers 11 residues from cysteine through phenylalanine. Left in the record is the CDR3 DNA by itself, 33 bases read in frame from the first base. V loses 5 bases, J loses 8 bases, and the germline ends lie 9 bases apart. Library creation used the immunoSEQ multiplex PCR assay. For the multiplex PCR, a mixture combining 60 forward primers for TCR Vbeta segments and 13 reverse primers for TCR Jbeta segments was used. The CDR3 region of rearranged TCR beta genes was amplified from genomic DNA by a multiplex PCR assay. The Illumina HiSeq System was used to sequence the amplified TCR beta libraries as 87-base-pair reads. In the authors' own workflow: A later analysis tallied tens of millions of unique TCR beta chains across the roughly 610 repertoires, and about 12 million of those chains were shared by two or more donors. To remove PCR and sequencing errors, raw reads were error-corrected and collapsed into unique sequences using a nearest-neighbor algorithm that merged closely related sequences. CDR3 sequences were aligned to IMGT reference sequences to assign V, D and J gene segments. For a sequence to be retained, at least a six-nucleotide match to both a V gene segment and a J gene segment was required. A rearrangement was called productive if the CDR3 had no stop codons and remained in frame with V and J, and every other rearrangement was called non-productive. Following IMGT convention, CDR3 was defined as the stretch from the second conserved V-encoded cysteine up to the conserved J-encoded phenylalanine. The earlier analysis of fewer than 750 of the donors excluded sequences that lacked an unambiguous match to a single V gene segment. In an earlier analysis of 450 to 700 of the donors, V segments were called functional above 56.7% productive rearrangements and were called segregating when the between-donor standard deviation exceeded 5%. To diagnose cytomegalovirus status from the catalog of TCR beta chain sequences, a statistical classification framework was built. A later analysis assigned V and J genes by comparing TCR nucleotide sequences with IMGT/GENE-DB human TR gene sequences. The TCRdist pipeline was used in a later analysis to assign CDR3 sequences and most-parsimonious VDJ recombination scenarios. In a later analysis, each TCR beta chain was defined by its CDR3 amino acid sequence together with its V-gene family, and reads lacking a unique V-gene family were excluded. A later analysis removed several hundred highly shared, low-generation-probability nucleotide sequences to deal with suspected cross-contamination and a sequencing artifact. A later analysis calculated a clonal expansion index for each public chain from normalized within-repertoire ranks of inferred template counts. In a later analysis, generation probabilities were computed with a VDJ recombination model fitted to out-of-frame rearrangements, and the resulting probabilities were checked against IGoR. Hypergeometric tests were used in a later analysis to score TCR-TCR, TCR-HLA and TCR-CMV co-occurrence, with a repertoire-size bias correction applied to the TCR pairs. In a later analysis, false discovery rates were estimated by permuting HLA or CMV assignments 20 times. In a later analysis, co-occurring TCRs were grouped with DBSCAN, and TCRdist sequence similarity was added when clustering was performed within HLA-allele-positive subsets. Repertoires with fewer than 30,000 or more than 120,000 public chains, plus five repertoires with anomalous nucleotide sharing, were excluded from co-occurrence clustering. Entries here come from immuneACCESS through TCRdb and include only in-frame sequences with V and J called. Some clones fail to appear in such tables; in the studies checked, an unresolved V gene covers under half of the shortfall, and the cause of the remainder is unknown. The V and J calls and clone size are taken from that table; D and trimming were inferred from the DNA. The sample profile shows about 190,000 clones; approximately 84% of them were found once. Around 4% of the sample lies in the top ten.

About this clone: The antigen this receptor binds is unknown. Nothing much larger sits one base from this clone, and base qualities are not available.

The cohort was made up of under 800 healthy bone marrow donors. Cohort members were all nominally healthy when sampled, although unrecorded immune exposures were likely present. The donor was CMV seronegative and belonged to the group of over 300 seronegative cohort members. A peripheral blood sample was collected from each donor, and TCR beta sequencing was performed on peripheral blood mononuclear cells. The Qiagen DNeasy Blood Extraction Kit was used to extract genomic DNA from the blood cell samples. The sequence joins TRBV7-9 to TRBJ1-1, and the D gene may be TRBD1, 5 bases matching. This clonotype was sampled from a man aged 50-60 years in good health and CMV-seronegative. Sequencing used PBMCs. The sequence in DNA is TGTGCCAGCAGCGGCAGGGCCGAAGCTTTCTTT. Translated, this is CASSGRAEAFF.